The present T cell receptor beta chain was sequenced within a study of monozygotic twins with cystic fibrosis. Study at large: Approximately 2.8 micrograms of fragmented DNA underwent roughly 15 PCR cycles for library preparation.

Study-level findings and limits: Low clonality (median approximately 0.0095) suggested a mostly naive repertoire. Nucleotide-identical clonotype sharing was significantly higher within monozygotic CF twin pairs than between unrelated CF individuals.

The CDR3 spans 14 residues. The junction had 6 bases not matched to a gene; V was cut back by 4 bases and J by 2 bases. Germline assignment: CDR1 SGHRS and CDR2 YFSETQ. Worth noting for this clone: Its antigen is undetermined.

The protocol was immunoSEQ multiplex PCR, while the TCRdb copy is restricted to in-frame clones and leaves out a portion. The data show about 9,500 clones, 97% to 99% seen once. This receptor was identified in a girl under 10 years old with cystic fibrosis. The chain recombines TRBV5-1 with TRBJ2-7; 7 bases line up with TRBD1. Sequencing used blood. CDR3 sequence (DNA): TGCGCCAGCAGCCTGGGACAGAGACCCTACGAGCAGTACTTC. Translating gives CASSLGQRPYEQYF. Looking up the rest from reference TRBV5-1 and TRBJ2-7 gives the full variable domain: KAGVTQTPRYLIKTRGQQVTLSCSPISGHRSVSWYQQTPGQGLQFLFEYFSETQRNKGNFPGRFSGRQFSNSRSEMNVSTLELGDSALYLCASSLGQRPYEQYFGPGTRLTVT.